This T cell receptor beta chain was captured in a study of cytomegalovirus exposure and HLA in healthy donors. Study at large: Early on, a data release was issued that held roughly 80 million unique TCRs from HLA-typed donors.

To note about this clone: Its target is not known.

This PCR relied on a set of 60 Vbeta primers and 13 Jbeta primers. TCRdb's table, derived via immunoSEQ multiplex PCR, lists solely in-frame clones and lacks some. The profile covers 200,000 or so clones, with 82% appearing a single time and 6.5% taken by the ten largest. Deletions cut 8 bases from V and 1 base from J, with 14 bases between. Germline CDR1 is GTSNPN and CDR2 is SVGIG (reference sequence). This CDR3 contains 14 residues. Findings of the study overall: Per a prior analysis, the majority of TCR beta V segments were productive roughly 87% or roughly 30% of the time. The dataset shows that most TCR sequences were rare, while some public TCRs occurred in many donors.

Sequenced material: PBMCs. The TCR sequence derives from a woman aged 45-65 years in good health and CMV-seropositive. The rearrangement links TRBV30 to TRBJ1-4, with D possibly TRBD1 on 6 matching bases. CDR3 in amino acids: CAGAPRGTNEKLFF. CDR3 nucleotide sequence: TGTGCCGGGGCTCCCAGGGGAACTAATGAAAAACTGTTTTTT.